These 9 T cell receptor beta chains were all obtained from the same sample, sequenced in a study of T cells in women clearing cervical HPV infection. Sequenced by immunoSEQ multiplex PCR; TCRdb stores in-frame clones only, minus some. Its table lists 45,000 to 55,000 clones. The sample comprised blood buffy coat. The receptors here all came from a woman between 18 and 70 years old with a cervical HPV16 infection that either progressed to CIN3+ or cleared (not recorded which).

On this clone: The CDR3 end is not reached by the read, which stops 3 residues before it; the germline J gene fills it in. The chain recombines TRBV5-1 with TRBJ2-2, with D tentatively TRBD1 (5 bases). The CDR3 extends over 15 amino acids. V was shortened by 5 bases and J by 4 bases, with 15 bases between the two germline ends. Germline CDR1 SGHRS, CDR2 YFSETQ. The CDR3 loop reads CASRGFTGATGELFF. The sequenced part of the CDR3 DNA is TGCGCCAGCAGGGGGTTTACAGGAGCCACCGGGGAG.

The CDR3 bases that were read are TGCAGTGCTAGAATCGTGGCAGGAGCTAGCAATCAGCCC. Residues: CSARIVAGASNQP. The CDR3 reads in full as CSARIVAGASNQPQHF. This chain uses TRBV20-1 with TRBJ1-5; D gene uncertain. The read falls 3 residues short of the CDR3 end, and the missing part is taken from the germline J gene. Deletions cut 2 bases from V and 0 bases from J, with 14 bases between. The CDR3 runs 16 residues. CDR1 and CDR2 (germline): DFQATT, SNEGSKA (reference sequence).

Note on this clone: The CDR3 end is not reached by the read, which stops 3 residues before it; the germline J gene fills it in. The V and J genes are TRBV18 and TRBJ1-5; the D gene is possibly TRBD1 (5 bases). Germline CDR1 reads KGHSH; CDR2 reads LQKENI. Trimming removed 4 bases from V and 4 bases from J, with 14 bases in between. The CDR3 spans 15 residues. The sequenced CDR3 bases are TGTGCCAGCTCACTAGTAAGGGACTCGAATCAGCCC. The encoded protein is CASSLVRDSNQP. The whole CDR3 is CASSLVRDSNQPQHF.

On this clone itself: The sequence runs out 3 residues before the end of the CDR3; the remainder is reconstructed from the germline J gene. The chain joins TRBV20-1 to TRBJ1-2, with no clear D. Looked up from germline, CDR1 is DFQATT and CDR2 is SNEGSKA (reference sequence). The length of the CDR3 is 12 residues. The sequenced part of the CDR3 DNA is TGCAGTGCTAGAGTTTCGCTAATGGGC. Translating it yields CSARVSLMG. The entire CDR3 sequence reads CSARVSLMGYTF.

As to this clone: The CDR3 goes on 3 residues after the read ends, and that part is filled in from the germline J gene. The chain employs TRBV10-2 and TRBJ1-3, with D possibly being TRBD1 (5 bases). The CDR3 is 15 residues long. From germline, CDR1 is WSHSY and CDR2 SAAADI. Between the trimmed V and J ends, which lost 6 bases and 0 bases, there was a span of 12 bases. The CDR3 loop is CASRKDKSSGNTIYF. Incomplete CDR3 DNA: TGCGCCAGCAGGAAGGACAAGAGCTCTGGAAACACC.

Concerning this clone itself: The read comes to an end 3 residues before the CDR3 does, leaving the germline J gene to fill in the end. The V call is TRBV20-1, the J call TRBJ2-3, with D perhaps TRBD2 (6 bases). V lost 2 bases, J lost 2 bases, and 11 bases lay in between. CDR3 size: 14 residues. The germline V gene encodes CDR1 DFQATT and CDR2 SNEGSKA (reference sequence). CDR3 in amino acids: CSARRSGPTDTQYF. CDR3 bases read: TGCAGTGCTAGACGTAGCGGCCCCACAGATACG.

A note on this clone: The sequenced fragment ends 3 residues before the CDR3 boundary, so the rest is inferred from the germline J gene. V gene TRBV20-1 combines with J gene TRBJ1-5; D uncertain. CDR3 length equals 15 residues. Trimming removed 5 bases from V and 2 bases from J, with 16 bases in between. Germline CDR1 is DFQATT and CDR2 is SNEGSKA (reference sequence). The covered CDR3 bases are TGCAGTGCTTCACAATCCCAGGAGGGCAATCAGCCC. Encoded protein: CSASQSQEGNQP. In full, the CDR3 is CSASQSQEGNQPQHF.

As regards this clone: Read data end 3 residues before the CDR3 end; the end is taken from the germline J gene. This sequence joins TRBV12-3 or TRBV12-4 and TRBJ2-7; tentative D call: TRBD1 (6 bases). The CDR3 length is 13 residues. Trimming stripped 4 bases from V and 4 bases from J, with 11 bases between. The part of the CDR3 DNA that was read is TGTGCCAGCAGTTCCCGGGGACAATACGAG. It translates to CASSSRGQYE. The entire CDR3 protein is CASSSRGQYEQYF.

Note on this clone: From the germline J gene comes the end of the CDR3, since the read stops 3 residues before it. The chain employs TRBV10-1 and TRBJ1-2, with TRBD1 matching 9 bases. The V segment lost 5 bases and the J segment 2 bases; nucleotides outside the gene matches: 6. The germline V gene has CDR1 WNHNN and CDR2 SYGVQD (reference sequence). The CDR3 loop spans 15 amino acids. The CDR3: CASSPGTGRNYGYTF. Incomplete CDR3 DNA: TGCGCCAGCAGTCCCGGGACAGGGAGGAACTATGGC.